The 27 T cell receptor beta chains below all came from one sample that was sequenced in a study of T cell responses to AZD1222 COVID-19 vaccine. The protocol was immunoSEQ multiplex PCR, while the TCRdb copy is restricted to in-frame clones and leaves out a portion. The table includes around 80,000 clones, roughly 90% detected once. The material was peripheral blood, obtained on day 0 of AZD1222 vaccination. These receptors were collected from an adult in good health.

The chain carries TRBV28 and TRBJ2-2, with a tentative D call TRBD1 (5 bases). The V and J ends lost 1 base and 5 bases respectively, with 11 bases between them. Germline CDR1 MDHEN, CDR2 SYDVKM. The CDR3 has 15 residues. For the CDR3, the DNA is TGTGCCAGCAGTTTATTGGTAGGGGAAACCGGGGAGCTGTTTTTT. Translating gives CASSLLVGETGELFF.

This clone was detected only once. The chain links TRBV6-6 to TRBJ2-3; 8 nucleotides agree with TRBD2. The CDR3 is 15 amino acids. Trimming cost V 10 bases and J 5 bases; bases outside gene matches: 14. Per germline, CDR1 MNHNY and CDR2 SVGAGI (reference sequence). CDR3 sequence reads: CATSQGRGGRDTQYF. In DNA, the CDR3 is TGTGCCACCAGCCAGGGTCGCGGGGGGAGAGATACGCAGTATTTT.

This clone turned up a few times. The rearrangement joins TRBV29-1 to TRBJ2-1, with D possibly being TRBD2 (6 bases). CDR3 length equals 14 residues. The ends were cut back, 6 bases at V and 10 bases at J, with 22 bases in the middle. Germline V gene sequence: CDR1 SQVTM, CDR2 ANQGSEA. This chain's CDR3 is CSVQTSSRGGEQFF. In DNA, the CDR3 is TGCAGCGTCCAGACTAGTTCTCGAGGTGGAGAGCAGTTCTTC.

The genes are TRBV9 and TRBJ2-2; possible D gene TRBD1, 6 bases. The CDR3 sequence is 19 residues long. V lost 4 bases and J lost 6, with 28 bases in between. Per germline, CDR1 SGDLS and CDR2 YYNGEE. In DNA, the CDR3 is TGTGCCAGCAGCTATCCTTCAGACCGCCTCAGGGGTAGTGCCGGGGAGCTGTTTTTT. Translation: CASSYPSDRLRGSAGELFF.

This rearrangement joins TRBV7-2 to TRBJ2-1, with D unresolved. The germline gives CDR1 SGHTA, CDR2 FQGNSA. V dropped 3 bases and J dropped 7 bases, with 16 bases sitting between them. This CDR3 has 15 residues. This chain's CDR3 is CASSLSSGLGNEQFF. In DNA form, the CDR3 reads TGTGCCAGCAGCTTGAGCAGTGGCCTCGGGAATGAGCAGTTCTTC.

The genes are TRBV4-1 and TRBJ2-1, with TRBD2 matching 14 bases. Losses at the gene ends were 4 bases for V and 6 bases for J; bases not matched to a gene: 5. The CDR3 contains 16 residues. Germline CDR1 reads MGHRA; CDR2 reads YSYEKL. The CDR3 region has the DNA TGCGCCAGCAGCCTTTATGGACTAGCGGGAGGCAATGAGCAGTTCTTC. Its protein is CASSLYGLAGGNEQFF.

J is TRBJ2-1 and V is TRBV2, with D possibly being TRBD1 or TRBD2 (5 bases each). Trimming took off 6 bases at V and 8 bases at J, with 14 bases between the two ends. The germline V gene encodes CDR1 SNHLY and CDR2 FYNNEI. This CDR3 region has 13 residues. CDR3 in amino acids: CASRLARVDEQFF. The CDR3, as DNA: TGTGCCAGCAGGCTAGCCAGGGTGGATGAGCAGTTCTTC. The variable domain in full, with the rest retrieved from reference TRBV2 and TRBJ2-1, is EPEVTQTPSHQVTQMGQEVILRCVPISNHLYFYWYRQILGQKVEFLVSFYNNEISEKSEIFDDQFSVERPDGSNFTLKIRSTKLEDSAMYFCASRLARVDEQFFGPGTRLTVL.

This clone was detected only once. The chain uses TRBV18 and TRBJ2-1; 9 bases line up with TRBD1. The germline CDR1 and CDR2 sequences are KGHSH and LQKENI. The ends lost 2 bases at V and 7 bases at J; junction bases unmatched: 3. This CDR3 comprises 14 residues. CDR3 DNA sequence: TGTGCCAGCTCACCAGAGGGACAGGGTAATGAGCAGTTCTTC. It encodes CASSPEGQGNEQFF.

CDR3 nucleotides: TGTGCCTGGAGGGGGACGGCGCCCTACGAGCAGTACTTC. Its protein is CAWRGTAPYEQYF. The rearrangement joins TRBV30 to TRBJ2-7, with D perhaps given as TRBD1 or TRBD2 (5 bases each). Germline lookup yields CDR1 GTSNPN and CDR2 SVGIG (reference sequence). Trimming shortened V by 3 bases and J by 2 bases, and 11 bases separated the two germline ends. The CDR3 covers 13 residues.

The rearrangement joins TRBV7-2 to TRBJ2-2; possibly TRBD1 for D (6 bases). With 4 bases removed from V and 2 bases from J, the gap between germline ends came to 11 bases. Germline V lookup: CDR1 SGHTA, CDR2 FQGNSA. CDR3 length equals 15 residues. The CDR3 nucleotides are TGTGCCAGCAGCTCGGGACAAAGAAACACCGGGGAGCTGTTTTTT. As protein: CASSSGQRNTGELFF. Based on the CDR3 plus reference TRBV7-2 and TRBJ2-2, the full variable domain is GAGVSQSPSNKVTEKGKDVELRCDPISGHTALYWYRQSLGQGLEFLIYFQGNSAPDKSGLPSDRFSAERTGGSVSTLTIQRTQQEDSAVYLCASSSGQRNTGELFFGEGSRLTVL.

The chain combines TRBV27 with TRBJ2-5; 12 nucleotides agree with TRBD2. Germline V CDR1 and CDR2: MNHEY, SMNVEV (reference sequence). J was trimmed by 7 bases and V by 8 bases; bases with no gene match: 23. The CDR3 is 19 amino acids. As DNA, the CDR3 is TGTGCCAGCGTCGCCAGGACTAGCGGGACAAACTCCTTCCAATGGACCCAGTACTTC. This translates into CASVARTSGTNSFQWTQYF.

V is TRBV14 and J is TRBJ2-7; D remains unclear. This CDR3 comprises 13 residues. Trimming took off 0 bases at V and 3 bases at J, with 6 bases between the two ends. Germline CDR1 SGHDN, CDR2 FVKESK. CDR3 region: CASSQDQNYEQYF. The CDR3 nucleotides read TGTGCCAGCAGCCAAGATCAAAACTACGAGCAGTACTTC.

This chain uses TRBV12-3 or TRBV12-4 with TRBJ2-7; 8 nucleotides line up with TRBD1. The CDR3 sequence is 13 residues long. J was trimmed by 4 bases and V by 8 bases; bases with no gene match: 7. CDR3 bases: TGTGCCAGCCCTTCTGGACAGGGATACGAGCAGTACTTC. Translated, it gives CASPSGQGYEQYF.

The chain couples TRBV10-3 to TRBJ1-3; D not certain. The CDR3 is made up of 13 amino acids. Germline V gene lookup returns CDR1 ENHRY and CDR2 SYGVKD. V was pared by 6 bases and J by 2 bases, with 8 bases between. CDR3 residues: CAIRTAAGNTIYF. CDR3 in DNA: TGTGCCATCAGGACCGCCGCTGGAAACACCATATATTTT.

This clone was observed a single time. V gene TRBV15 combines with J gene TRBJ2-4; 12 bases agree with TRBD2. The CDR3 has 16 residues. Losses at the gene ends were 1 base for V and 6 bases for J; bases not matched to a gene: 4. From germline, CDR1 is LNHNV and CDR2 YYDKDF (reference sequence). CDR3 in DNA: TGTGCCACCAGCAGAGGCGGACTAGCGGGGCGAAACATTCAGTACTTC. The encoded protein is CATSRGGLAGRNIQYF. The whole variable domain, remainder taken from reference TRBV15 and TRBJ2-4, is DAMVIQNPRYQVTQFGKPVTLSCSQTLNHNVMYWYQQKSSQAPKLLFHYYDKDFNNEADTPDNFQSRRPNTSFCFLDIRSPGLGDTAMYLCATSRGGLAGRNIQYFGAGTRLSVL.

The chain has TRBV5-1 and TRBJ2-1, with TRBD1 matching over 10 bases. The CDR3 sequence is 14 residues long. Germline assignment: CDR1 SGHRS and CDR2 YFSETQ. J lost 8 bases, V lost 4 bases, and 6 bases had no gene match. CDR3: CASSQGQGKDEQFF. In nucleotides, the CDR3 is TGCGCCAGCAGCCAGGGACAGGGGAAAGATGAGCAGTTCTTC.

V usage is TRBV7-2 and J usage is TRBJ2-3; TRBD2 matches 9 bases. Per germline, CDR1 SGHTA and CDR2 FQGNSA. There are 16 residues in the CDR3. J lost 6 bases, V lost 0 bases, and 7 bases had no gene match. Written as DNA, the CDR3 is TGTGCCAGCAGCTTAGCCGGTGCGGGGGGGCCTGATACGCAGTATTTT. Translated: CASSLAGAGGPDTQYF.

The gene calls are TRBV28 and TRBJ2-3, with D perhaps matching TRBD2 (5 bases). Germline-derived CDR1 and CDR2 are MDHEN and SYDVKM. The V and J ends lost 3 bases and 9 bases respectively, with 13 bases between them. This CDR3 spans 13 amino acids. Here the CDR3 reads CASSFLGRRTQYF. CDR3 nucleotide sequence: TGTGCCAGCAGTTTTTTGGGGAGAAGGACGCAGTATTTT.

The CDR3 here is CASSNTDTQYF. For the CDR3, the DNA is TGTGCCAGCAGTAACACAGATACGCAGTATTTT. The chain combines TRBV6-2 or TRBV6-3 with TRBJ2-3; unclear D gene. The CDR3 has 11 residues. In germline, CDR1 is MNHEY, CDR2 SVGEGT. V shed 5 bases and J shed 2 bases, with 2 bases lying between them.

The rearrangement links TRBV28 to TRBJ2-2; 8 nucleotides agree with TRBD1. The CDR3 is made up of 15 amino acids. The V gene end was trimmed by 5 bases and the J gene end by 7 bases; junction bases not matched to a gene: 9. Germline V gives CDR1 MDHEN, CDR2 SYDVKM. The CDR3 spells CASSTLDREVGELFF. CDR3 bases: TGTGCCAGCAGTACCTTGGACAGGGAAGTCGGGGAGCTGTTTTTT.

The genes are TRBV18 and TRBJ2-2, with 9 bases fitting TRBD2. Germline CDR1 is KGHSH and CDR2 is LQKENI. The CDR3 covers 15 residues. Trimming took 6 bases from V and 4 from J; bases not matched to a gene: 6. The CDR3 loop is CASSPYSGSTGELFF. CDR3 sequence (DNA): TGTGCCAGCTCGCCTTATAGCGGGAGCACCGGGGAGCTGTTTTTT.

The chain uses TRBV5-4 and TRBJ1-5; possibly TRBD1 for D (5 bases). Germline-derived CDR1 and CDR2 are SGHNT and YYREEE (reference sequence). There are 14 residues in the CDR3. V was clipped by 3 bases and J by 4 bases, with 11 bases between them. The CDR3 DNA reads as TGTGCCAGCAGCTCCGCAGGGTCTAATCAGCCCCAGCATTTT. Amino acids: CASSSAGSNQPQHF.

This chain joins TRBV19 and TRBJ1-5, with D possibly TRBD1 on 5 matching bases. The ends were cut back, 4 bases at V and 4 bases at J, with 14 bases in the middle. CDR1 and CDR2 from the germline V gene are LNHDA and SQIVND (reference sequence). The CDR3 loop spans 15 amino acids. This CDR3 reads CASSTTRQGNQPQHF. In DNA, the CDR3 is TGTGCCAGTAGTACCACCCGCCAGGGAAATCAGCCCCAGCATTTT.

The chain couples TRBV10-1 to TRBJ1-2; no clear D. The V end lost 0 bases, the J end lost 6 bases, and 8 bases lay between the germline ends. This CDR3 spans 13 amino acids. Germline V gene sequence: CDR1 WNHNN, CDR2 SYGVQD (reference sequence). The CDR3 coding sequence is TGCGCCAGCAGTGAGTCGAGGGTGGATGGCTACACCTTC. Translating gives CASSESRVDGYTF.

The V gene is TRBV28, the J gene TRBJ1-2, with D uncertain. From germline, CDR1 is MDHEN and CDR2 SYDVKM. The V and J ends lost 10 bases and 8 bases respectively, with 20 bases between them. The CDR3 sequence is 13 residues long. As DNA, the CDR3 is TGTGCCACCAAGACCGGGAACCTTAGAGGCTACACCTTC. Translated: CATKTGNLRGYTF.

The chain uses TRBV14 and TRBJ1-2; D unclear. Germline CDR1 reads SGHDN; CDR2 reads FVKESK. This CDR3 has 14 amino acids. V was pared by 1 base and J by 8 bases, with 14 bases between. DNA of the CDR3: TGTGCCAGCAGCCAAGTAATAGGGTATGGAGGCTACACCTTC. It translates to CASSQVIGYGGYTF.

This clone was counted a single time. The CDR3 DNA sequence: TGTGCCAGCAGCTTGGCACTATTAGGAAGCGACGAGCAGTACTTC. Translation gives CASSLALLGSDEQYF. The V call is TRBV5-4, the J call TRBJ2-7; D not resolved. The length of the CDR3 is 15 residues. V shed 0 bases and J shed 5 bases, with 15 bases lying between them. Germline loops: CDR1 SGHNT, CDR2 YYREEE (reference sequence). The whole variable domain, remainder taken from reference TRBV5-4 and TRBJ2-7, is ETGVTQSPTHLIKTRGQQVTLRCSSQSGHNTVSWYQQALGQGPQFIFQYYREEENGRGNFPPRFSGLQFPNYSSELNVNALELDDSALYLCASSLALLGSDEQYFGPGTRLTVT.